This T cell receptor beta chain comes out of a study of cytomegalovirus exposure and HLA in healthy donors. Study results and limitations: Specificity of a few CMV-associated chains for CMV antigens was verified in vitro. According to an earlier analysis, most TCR beta V segments yielded productive rearrangements about 87% or about 30% of the time. CMV serostatus was the only immune exposure information that was available.

Germline V gives CDR1 SGHRS, CDR2 YFSETQ. The length of the CDR3 is 13 residues. Trimming cost V 1 base and J 5 bases, with 7 bases left between them. 60 Vbeta and 13 Jbeta primers were used in PCR. Repertoires were generated with immunoSEQ multiplex PCR, while TCRdb's copy carries only in-frame clones and drops some. The table shows about 93,000 clones, with 55% to 70% occurring only once. Healthy bone marrow donors formed the donor group. About this clone: Its antigen is unknown.

This chain links TRBV5-1 with TRBJ2-1, with D unresolved. The sequence was collected from a boy aged 10-17 years in good health and CMV-seropositive. Sequences were obtained from PBMCs. The CDR3 nucleotides read TGCGCCAGCAGCTTGTTCCGGGACAATGAGCAGTTCTTC. Translated: CASSLFRDNEQFF.